These 24 T cell receptor beta chains came from one sample sequenced in a study of response to subunit inactivated influenza vaccine. One entry per CDR3 protein results from TCRdb running MiXCR on the RT-PCR reads. This table has more than 450,000 distinct CDR3 sequences, 10% to 12% appearing once. This same sample was also part of a study on T cells expressing NK-cell markers. In that study: The TCR beta cDNA came from 5'RACE template switching with UMIs.

The sample in question was PBMCs from blood, obtained on the day of vaccination. These receptors were obtained from a man aged 50 or older who received an inactivated influenza vaccine.

About this clonotype itself: Just one base apart from a much larger clone, this may be a read error. The genes are TRBV6-1 and TRBJ2-3; TRBD1 matches 10 bases. J gave up 3 bases and V 7 bases, and 4 bases lay outside the gene matches. This CDR3 spans 14 amino acids. Germline CDR1 reads MNHNS; CDR2 reads SASEGT. CDR3 in amino acids: CASMDRGWTDTQYF. CDR3 DNA sequence: TGTGCCAGCATGGACAGGGGGTGGACAGATACGCAGTATTTT.

In DNA, the CDR3 is TGTGCCAGCAGTTTAGGGGCAGGGATCAATCAGCCCCAGCATTTT. It specifies CASSLGAGINQPQHF. This chain links TRBV28 with TRBJ1-5, with D perhaps matching TRBD1 (5 bases). This CDR3 comprises 15 residues. Germline CDR1 reads MDHEN; CDR2 reads SYDVKM. Trimming removed 2 bases from V and 3 bases from J, with 11 bases in between.

The chain recombines TRBV5-1 with TRBJ2-7; TRBD2 matches at 15 bases. From germline, CDR1 is SGHRS and CDR2 YFSETQ. This CDR3 is 17 amino acids long. V was clipped by 4 bases and J by 3 bases; unmatched bases: 8. CDR3 in amino acids: CASSIGTSGGPSYEQYF. In DNA, the CDR3 is TGCGCCAGCAGCATCGGGACTAGCGGGGGGCCGAGCTACGAGCAGTACTTC.

This sequence joins TRBV20-1 and TRBJ2-3, with TRBD2 matching 8 bases. The length of the CDR3 is 15 residues. V shed 5 bases and J 0 bases; nucleotides not matched to a gene: 7. The germline gives CDR1 DFQATT, CDR2 SNEGSKA (reference sequence). This chain's CDR3 is CSASLAGSSTDTQYF. CDR3 DNA: TGCAGTGCTTCCTTAGCGGGAAGTAGCACAGATACGCAGTATTTT.

The genes are TRBV28 and TRBJ2-3; 7 bases align to TRBD2. The CDR3 loop spans 13 amino acids. The V and J ends lost 8 bases and 6 bases, in that order; junction bases with no gene match: 8. In germline, CDR1 is MDHEN, CDR2 SYDVKM. Here the CDR3 DNA reads TGTGCCAGCGAGCGGGGAGATCAGGATACGCAGTATTTT. Translating gives CASERGDQDTQYF. Based on the CDR3 plus reference TRBV28 and TRBJ2-3, the full variable domain is DVKVTQSSRYLVKRTGEKVFLECVQDMDHENMFWYRQDPGLGLRLIYFSYDVKMKEKGDIPEGYSVSREKKERFSLILESASTNQTSMYLCASERGDQDTQYFGPGTRLTVL.

This clonotype was observed a handful of times. This chain uses TRBV5-1 with TRBJ2-1, with a possible D match to TRBD2 (6 bases). CDR1 is SGHRS, CDR2 YFSETQ, per germline. The length of the CDR3 is 16 residues. V was clipped by 1 base and J by 4 bases, with 15 bases between them. In DNA, the CDR3 is TGCGCCAGCAGCTTGCGAGGCCCCGGGAGATACAATGAGCAGTTCTTC. Translation: CASSLRGPGRYNEQFF.

This chain connects TRBV7-9 to TRBJ2-3, with 8 bases lining up with TRBD2. The CDR3 totals 16 residues. The V segment lost 1 base and the J segment 4 bases; nucleotides outside the gene matches: 7. The germline gives CDR1 SEHNR, CDR2 FQNEAQ (reference sequence). The CDR3 sequence: CASSLGEAGVSDTQYF. The CDR3 nucleotides are TGTGCCAGCAGCTTAGGTGAAGCGGGGGTGTCAGATACGCAGTATTTT.

This clonotype was seen a handful of times. The chain joins TRBV7-8 to TRBJ2-5; no clear D. Trimming took 5 bases from V and 2 from J, leaving 21 bases between them. Looked up from germline, CDR1 is SGHVS and CDR2 is FQNEAQ. The CDR3 is 17 residues long. The CDR3 coding sequence is TGTGCCAGCAGCCTCCCTTTTCCGACGAAAAAACAAGAGACCCAGTACTTC. As protein: CASSLPFPTKKQETQYF.

A few counts support this clonotype. CDR3 sequence (DNA): TGTGCCTGGAGTCAAAGGACAGGGCAGTACTTC. Translated, it gives CAWSQRTGQYF. The chain has TRBV30 and TRBJ2-4; 8 nucleotides match TRBD1. The junction had 4 bases not matched to a gene; V was cut back by 2 bases and J by 13 bases. Germline V lookup: CDR1 GTSNPN, CDR2 SVGIG (reference sequence). The CDR3 is 11 residues long.

The CDR3, as DNA: TGTGCCAGCTCACCAAATTCGCCGGGGTACCAAGAGACCCAGTACTTC. Its translation: CASSPNSPGYQETQYF. V usage is TRBV18 and J usage is TRBJ2-5, with a possible D match to TRBD2 (5 bases). Germline lookup yields CDR1 KGHSH and CDR2 LQKENI. The CDR3 totals 16 residues. Trimming took 2 bases from V and 0 from J, leaving 13 bases between them.

The chain is built from TRBV5-1 and TRBJ1-1; TRBD1 agrees at 7 bases. V lost 3 bases and J lost 2; bases outside the gene matches: 7. The CDR3 is made up of 15 amino acids. The germline V gene has CDR1 SGHRS and CDR2 YFSETQ. The CDR3 loop is CASSSGGKGNTEAFF. DNA of the CDR3: TGCGCCAGCAGCTCAGGGGGAAAGGGCAACACTGAAGCTTTCTTT. The variable domain in full, with the rest retrieved from reference TRBV5-1 and TRBJ1-1, is KAGVTQTPRYLIKTRGQQVTLSCSPISGHRSVSWYQQTPGQGLQFLFEYFSETQRNKGNFPGRFSGRQFSNSRSEMNVSTLELGDSALYLCASSSGGKGNTEAFFGQGTRLTVV.

Only a few counts were recorded for this clonotype. DNA of the CDR3: TGTGCCAGCAGCTCCCGGACAGGGTACACTGAAGCTTTCTTT. Its protein is CASSSRTGYTEAFF. The V call is TRBV7-2, the J call TRBJ1-1; 8 bases are shared with TRBD1. This CDR3 region has 14 residues. V shed 4 bases, J shed 3 bases, and the junction held 4 bases outside the gene matches. The germline CDR1 and CDR2 sequences are SGHTA and FQGNSA.

This clonotype was seen only a few times. The chain employs TRBV4-2 and TRBJ2-1, with a weak D call TRBD1 (6 bases). The germline gives CDR1 LGHNA, CDR2 YNFKEQ. The CDR3 has 16 residues. V was cut by 0 bases and J by 4 bases, with 13 bases left in between. CDR3: CASSQDLGTPYNEQFF. CDR3 DNA: TGTGCCAGCAGCCAAGACCTCGGGACACCTTACAATGAGCAGTTCTTC.

This clonotype has more than one count but fewer than ten. This chain connects TRBV25-1 to TRBJ1-1, with D uncertain. CDR3 size: 15 residues. CDR1 and CDR2 (germline): MGHDK, SYGVNS. The V and J ends lost 1 base and 5 bases respectively, with 14 bases between them. This CDR3 reads CASSESLSSGTEAFF. The CDR3, as DNA: TGTGCCAGCAGTGAATCACTCTCGTCGGGAACTGAAGCTTTCTTT.

The genes are TRBV9 and TRBJ2-2, with 7 positions matching TRBD1. The trim removed 4 bases at V and 5 bases at J, leaving 5 bases unmatched. The CDR3 contains 14 residues. Germline CDR1 reads SGDLS; CDR2 reads YYNGEE. CDR3 amino acids: CASSLWDRTGELFF. In nucleotides, the CDR3 is TGTGCCAGCAGCCTCTGGGACAGAACCGGGGAGCTGTTTTTT.

In this sample, this clonotype turned up a few times. This chain uses TRBV28 with TRBJ1-3; tentatively, D is TRBD1 (5 bases). The germline gives CDR1 MDHEN, CDR2 SYDVKM. Trimming took 4 bases from V and 0 from J, leaving 13 bases between them. CDR3 length: 16 amino acids. DNA of the CDR3: TGTGCCAGCAGTTGGGCACTAGGGGACTCTGGAAACACCATATATTTT. Translating it yields CASSWALGDSGNTIYF.

In its sample, this clonotype was seen a few times. The rearrangement joins TRBV10-3 to TRBJ1-1; a weak D match, TRBD1 (6 bases). The CDR3 runs 14 residues. CDR1 ENHRY and CDR2 SYGVKD come from the germline V gene. V was shortened by 7 bases and J by 2 bases, with 14 bases between the two germline ends. The CDR3 sequence is CAITKDSTNTEAFF. CDR3 DNA: TGTGCCATCACGAAGGACAGCACTAACACTGAAGCTTTCTTT.

The rearrangement joins TRBV9 to TRBJ2-1; TRBD2 aligns across 9 bases. The CDR3 consists of 16 residues. Trimming at V came to 0 bases and at J to 9 bases, leaving 10 bases not matched to a gene. Germline V lookup: CDR1 SGDLS, CDR2 YYNGEE. In DNA form, the CDR3 reads TGTGCCAGCAGCGTAGGATCTGGCGGGAGGGTCGGTGAGCAGTTCTTC. Amino acid sequence: CASSVGSGGRVGEQFF. The full variable domain, its missing parts supplied by reference TRBV9 and TRBJ2-1, is DSGVTQTPKHLITATGQRVTLRCSPRSGDLSVYWYQQSLDQGLQFLIQYYNGEERAKGNILERFSAQQFPDLHSELNLSSLELGDSALYFCASSVGSGGRVGEQFFGPGTRLTVL.

This clonotype was seen a few times. The V gene is TRBV28, the J gene TRBJ1-6; D remains ambiguous. Germline CDR1 is MDHEN and CDR2 is SYDVKM. The CDR3 runs to 13 residues. V was cut by 7 bases and J by 7 bases, with 11 bases left in between. This chain's CDR3 is CASTSGPNSPLHF. Here the CDR3 DNA reads TGTGCCAGCACATCGGGCCCCAATTCACCCCTCCACTTT.

The chain joins TRBV2 to TRBJ1-5, with TRBD1 matching over 11 bases. Losses at the gene ends were 3 bases for V and 2 bases for J; bases not matched to a gene: 12. CDR1 SNHLY and CDR2 FYNNEI come from the germline V gene. CDR3 length: 19 residues. The CDR3 DNA reads TGTGCCAGCAGTGATGCATTGGACAGGGGGCAGGTAGGCAATCAGCCCCAGCATTTT. Its protein product is CASSDALDRGQVGNQPQHF.

V gene TRBV20-1 combines with J gene TRBJ2-2, with D unclear. From germline, CDR1 is DFQATT and CDR2 SNEGSKA (reference sequence). V lost 0 bases and J 4 bases, leaving 9 bases between the germline ends. This CDR3 spans 14 amino acids. The CDR3 loop is CSARDWALTGELFF. CDR3 nucleotide sequence: TGCAGTGCTAGAGATTGGGCTCTCACCGGGGAGCTGTTTTTT.

J is TRBJ1-1 and V is TRBV6-2 or TRBV6-3, with D hard to call. There are 13 residues in the CDR3. Trimming stripped 9 bases from V and 0 bases from J, with 11 bases between. Germline values: CDR1 MNHEY, CDR2 SVGEGT. The CDR3 reads CASFSILNTEAFF. The CDR3 DNA is TGTGCCAGTTTTTCTATTTTGAACACTGAAGCTTTCTTT.

V gene TRBV14 combines with J gene TRBJ2-1; TRBD2 agrees at 8 bases. The CDR3 is made up of 19 amino acids. Germline CDR1 SGHDN, CDR2 FVKESK. The ends lost 0 bases at V and 0 bases at J; junction bases unmatched: 10. CDR3 amino acids: CASSQDSILSGSSYNEQFF. In DNA, the CDR3 is TGTGCCAGCAGCCAAGATTCCATCCTAAGCGGGAGCTCCTACAATGAGCAGTTCTTC. The full variable domain, its missing parts supplied by reference TRBV14 and TRBJ2-1, is EAGVTQFPSHSVIEKGQTVTLRCDPISGHDNLYWYRRVMGKEIKFLLHFVKESKQDESGMPNNRFLAERTGGTYSTLKVQPAELEDSGVYFCASSQDSILSGSSYNEQFFGPGTRLTVL.

This clonotype has only a few counts. The chain uses TRBV5-6 and TRBJ2-7, with 9 bases aligning to TRBD1. CDR1 and CDR2 from the germline V gene are SGHDT and YYEEEE. J was trimmed by 6 bases and V by 5 bases; bases with no gene match: 9. This CDR3 has 14 residues. The CDR3 is CASRPQGARSEQYF. The CDR3 nucleotides read TGTGCCAGCAGACCACAGGGGGCGCGTTCCGAGCAGTACTTC.